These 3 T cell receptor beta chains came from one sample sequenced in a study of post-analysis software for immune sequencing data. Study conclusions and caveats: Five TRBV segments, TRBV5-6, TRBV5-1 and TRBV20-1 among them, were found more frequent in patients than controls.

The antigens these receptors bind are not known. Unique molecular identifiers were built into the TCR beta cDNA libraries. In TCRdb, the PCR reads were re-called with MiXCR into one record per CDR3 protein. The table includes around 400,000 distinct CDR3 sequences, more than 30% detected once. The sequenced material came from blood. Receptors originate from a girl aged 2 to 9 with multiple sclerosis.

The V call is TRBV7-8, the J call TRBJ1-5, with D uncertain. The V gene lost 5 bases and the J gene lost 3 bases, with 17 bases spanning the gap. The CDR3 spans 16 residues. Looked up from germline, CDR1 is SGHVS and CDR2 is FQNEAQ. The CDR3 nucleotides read TGTGCCAGCAGCCCCGGTAGGTGGCAGACCAATCAGCCCCAGCATTTT. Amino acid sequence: CASSPGRWQTNQPQHF.

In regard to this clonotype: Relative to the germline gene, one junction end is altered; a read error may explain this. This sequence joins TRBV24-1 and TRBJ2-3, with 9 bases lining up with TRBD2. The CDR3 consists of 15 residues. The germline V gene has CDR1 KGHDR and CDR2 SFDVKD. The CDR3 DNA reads TGTGCCACCACTCCAGCGGGGGGCCCCACAGATGCGCAGTATTTT. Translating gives CATTPAGGPTDAQYF.

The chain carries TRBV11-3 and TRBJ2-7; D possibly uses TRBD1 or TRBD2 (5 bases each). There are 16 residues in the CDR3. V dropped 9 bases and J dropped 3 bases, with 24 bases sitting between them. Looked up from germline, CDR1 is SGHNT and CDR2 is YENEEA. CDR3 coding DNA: TGTGCCAGGAGACGACTATCTAGGACACCCAACTACGAGCAGTACTTC. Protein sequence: CARRRLSRTPNYEQYF.